This note documents a single TCR beta chain sequence. Trimming took 8 bases from V and 2 from J; bases not matched to a gene: 11. The CDR3 totals 14 residues. Per germline, CDR1 SQVTM and CDR2 ANQGSEA. RNA amounts of 0.5 to 1 ug underwent reverse transcription with random hexamers. TCRdb re-analysed the immunoSEQ multiplex PCR reads in MiXCR, keeping a single row per CDR3 protein. The sample consists of some 260,000 distinct CDR3 sequences, around 84% of them appearing once. This sample was included in a study of CD8 T cells in Susac syndrome. This chain connects TRBV29-1 to TRBJ1-2; 7 bases are shared with TRBD1. This receptor was identified in a human donor with multiple sclerosis. The sample comprised CD8+ T cells from PBMCs. This CDR3 is CSLLSPGGNYGYTF. The DNA for the CDR3 is TGCAGCTTATTGTCCCCAGGGGGAAACTATGGCTACACCTTC.